This T cell receptor (beta chain) derives from a study of T cells in Graves' hyperthyroidism and ophthalmopathy. Across the study: Before any treatment, at initial diagnosis, peripheral blood was collected.

Ophthalmopathy patients showed a Clinical Activity Score of at least 3, NOSPECS grade of at least 4 and duration under 3 months. TCR beta CDR3 regions were amplified from RNA transcripts. The HTBI primer set was used in a first-round RT-PCR of the TCR CDR3. From the multiplex PCR reads, TCRdb called clonotypes with MiXCR, one entry per CDR3 protein. The sample has 300,000 to 450,000 distinct CDR3 sequences, approximately 17% seen once. This clonotype showed up many times. The ends lost 6 bases at V and 1 base at J; junction bases unmatched: 3. In germline, CDR1 is SGHTA, CDR2 FQGNSA. This CDR3 region has 16 residues.

This TCR came from a man aged 18 to 30 with Graves' ophthalmopathy. This chain connects TRBV7-2 to TRBJ2-7, with 16 bases aligning to TRBD2. The sequencing sample was made of blood. The CDR3 region has the DNA TGTGCCAGCAGTGCGGGACTAGCGGGGGGGTCCTACGAGCAGTACTTC. Translation gives CASSAGLAGGSYEQYF. The variable domain in full, with the rest retrieved from reference TRBV7-2 and TRBJ2-7, is GAGVSQSPSNKVTEKGKDVELRCDPISGHTALYWYRQSLGQGLEFLIYFQGNSAPDKSGLPSDRFSAERTGGSVSTLTIQRTQQEDSAVYLCASSAGLAGGSYEQYFGPGTRLTVT.